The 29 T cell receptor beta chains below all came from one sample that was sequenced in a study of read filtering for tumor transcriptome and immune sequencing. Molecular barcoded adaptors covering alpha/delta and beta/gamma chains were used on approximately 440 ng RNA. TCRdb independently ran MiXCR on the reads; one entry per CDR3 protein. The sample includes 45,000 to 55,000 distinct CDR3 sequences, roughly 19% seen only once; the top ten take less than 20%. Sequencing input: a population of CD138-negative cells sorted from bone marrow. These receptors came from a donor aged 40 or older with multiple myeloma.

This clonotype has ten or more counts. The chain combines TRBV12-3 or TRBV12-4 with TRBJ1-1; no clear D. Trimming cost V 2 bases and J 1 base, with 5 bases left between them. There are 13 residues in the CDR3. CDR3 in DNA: TGTGCCAGCAGTTTAAAGGAGAACACTGAAGCTTTCTTT. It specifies CASSLKENTEAFF.

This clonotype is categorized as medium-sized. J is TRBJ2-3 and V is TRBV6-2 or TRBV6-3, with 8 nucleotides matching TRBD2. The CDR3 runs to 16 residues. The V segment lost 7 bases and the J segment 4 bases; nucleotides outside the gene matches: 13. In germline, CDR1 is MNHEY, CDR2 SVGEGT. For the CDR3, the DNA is TGTGCCAGCACCCCCAGGGAGCGGGAGTTGTCAGATACGCAGTATTTT. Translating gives CASTPRERELSDTQYF.

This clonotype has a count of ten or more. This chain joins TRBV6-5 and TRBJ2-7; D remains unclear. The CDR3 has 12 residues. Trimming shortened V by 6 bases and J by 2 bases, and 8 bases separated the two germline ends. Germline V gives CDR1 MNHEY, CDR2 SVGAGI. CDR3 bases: TGTGCCAGCAGGGATCCCCCCTACGAGCAGTACTTC. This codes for CASRDPPYEQYF.

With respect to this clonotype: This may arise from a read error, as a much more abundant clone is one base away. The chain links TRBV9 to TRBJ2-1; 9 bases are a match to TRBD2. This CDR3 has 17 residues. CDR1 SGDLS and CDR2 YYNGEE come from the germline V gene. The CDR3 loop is CVSSVVGISGSRSEQFF. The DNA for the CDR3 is TGTGTCAGCAGCGTAGTGGGGATTAGCGGGAGTAGGAGTGAGCAGTTCTTC.

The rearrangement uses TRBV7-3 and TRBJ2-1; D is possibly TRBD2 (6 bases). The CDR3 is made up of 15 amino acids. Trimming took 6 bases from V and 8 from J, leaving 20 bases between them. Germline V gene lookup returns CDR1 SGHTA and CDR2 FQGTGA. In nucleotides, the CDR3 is TGTGCCAGCAGAAAAGGACCGGGGGATTCGCATGAGCAGTTCTTC. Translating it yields CASRKGPGDSHEQFF.

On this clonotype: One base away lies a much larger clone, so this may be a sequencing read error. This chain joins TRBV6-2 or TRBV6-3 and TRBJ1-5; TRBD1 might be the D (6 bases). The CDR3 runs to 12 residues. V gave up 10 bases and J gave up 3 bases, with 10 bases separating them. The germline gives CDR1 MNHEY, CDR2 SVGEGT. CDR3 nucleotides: TGTGCCACCCGACAGGTCAATCAGCCCCAGCATTTT. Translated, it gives CATRQVNQPQHF.

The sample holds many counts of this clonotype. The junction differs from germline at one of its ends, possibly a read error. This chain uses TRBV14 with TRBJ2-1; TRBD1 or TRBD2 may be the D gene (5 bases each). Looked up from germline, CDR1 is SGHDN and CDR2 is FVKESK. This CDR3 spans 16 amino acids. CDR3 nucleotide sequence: TGTGCCAGCAGCCAAGCTCGGGACCCGGCCTACAGTGAGCAGTTCTTC. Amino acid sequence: CASSQARDPAYSEQFF.

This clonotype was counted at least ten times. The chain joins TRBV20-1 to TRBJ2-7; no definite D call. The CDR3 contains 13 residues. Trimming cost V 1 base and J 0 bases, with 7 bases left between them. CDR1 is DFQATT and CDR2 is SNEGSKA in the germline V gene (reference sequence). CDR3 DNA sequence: TGCAGTGCTAGAGGGGTAGGCTCCTACGAGCAGTACTTC. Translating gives CSARGVGSYEQYF.

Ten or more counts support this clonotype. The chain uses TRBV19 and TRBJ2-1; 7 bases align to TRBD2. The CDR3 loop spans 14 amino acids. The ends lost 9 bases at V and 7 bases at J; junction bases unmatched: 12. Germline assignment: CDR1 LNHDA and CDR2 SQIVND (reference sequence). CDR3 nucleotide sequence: TGTGCCAGCGGCAGGAGGGAGGGCCTGAATGAGCAGTTCTTC. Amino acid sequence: CASGRREGLNEQFF.

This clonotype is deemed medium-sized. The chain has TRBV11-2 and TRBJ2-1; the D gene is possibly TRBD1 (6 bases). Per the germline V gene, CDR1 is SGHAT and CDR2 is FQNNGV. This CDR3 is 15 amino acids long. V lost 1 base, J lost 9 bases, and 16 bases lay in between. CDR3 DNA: TGTGCCAGCAGCTTAGTCATCGGGACACAGGGTGAGCAGTTCTTC. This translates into CASSLVIGTQGEQFF. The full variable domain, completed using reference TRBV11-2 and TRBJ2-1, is EAGVAQSPRYKIIEKRQSVAFWCNPISGHATLYWYQQILGQGPKLLIQFQNNGVVDDSQLPKDRFSAERLKGVDSTLKIQPAKLEDSAVYLCASSLVIGTQGEQFFGPGTRLTVL.

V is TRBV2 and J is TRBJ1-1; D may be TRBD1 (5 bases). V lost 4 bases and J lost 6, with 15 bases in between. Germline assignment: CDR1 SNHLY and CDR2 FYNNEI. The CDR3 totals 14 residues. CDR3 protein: CASSGPVRGSEAFF. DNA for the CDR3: TGTGCCAGCAGTGGCCCCGTACGGGGGTCTGAAGCTTTCTTT.

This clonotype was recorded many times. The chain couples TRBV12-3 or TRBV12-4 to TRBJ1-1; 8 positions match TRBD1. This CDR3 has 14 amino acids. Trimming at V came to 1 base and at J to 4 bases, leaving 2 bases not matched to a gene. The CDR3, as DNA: TGTGCCAGCAGTTTAGGACAGGGGATCACTGAAGCTTTCTTT. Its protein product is CASSLGQGITEAFF.

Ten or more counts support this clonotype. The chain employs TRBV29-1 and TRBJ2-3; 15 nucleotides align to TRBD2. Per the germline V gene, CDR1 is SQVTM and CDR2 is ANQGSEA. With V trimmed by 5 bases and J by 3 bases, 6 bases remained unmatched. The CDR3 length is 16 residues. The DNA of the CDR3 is TGCAGCGTTACCTATGGGACTAGCGGGAGGACAGATACGCAGTATTTT. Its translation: CSVTYGTSGRTDTQYF.

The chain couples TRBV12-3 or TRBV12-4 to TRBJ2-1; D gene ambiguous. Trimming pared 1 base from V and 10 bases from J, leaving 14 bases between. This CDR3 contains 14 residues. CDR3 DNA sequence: TGTGCCAGCAGTTTAGGTTTTTCGCTGGGGGAGCAGTTCTTC. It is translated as CASSLGFSLGEQFF.

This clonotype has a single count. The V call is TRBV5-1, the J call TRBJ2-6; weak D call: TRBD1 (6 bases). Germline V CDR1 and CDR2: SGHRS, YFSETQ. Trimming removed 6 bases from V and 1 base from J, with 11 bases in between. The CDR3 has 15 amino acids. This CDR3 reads CASILRGSGANVLTF. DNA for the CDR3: TGCGCCAGCATCCTTAGGGGGTCTGGGGCCAACGTCCTGACTTTC.

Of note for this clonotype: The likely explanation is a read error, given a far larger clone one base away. The CDR3 spells CASSYRGLAGAADEQFF. DNA of the CDR3: TGTGCCAGCAGTTACAGAGGGCTAGCGGGAGCAGCAGATGAGCAGTTCTTC. The chain employs TRBV6-6 and TRBJ2-1; 10 bases are shared with TRBD2. CDR1 and CDR2 (germline): MNHNY, SVGAGI (reference sequence). V was clipped by 2 bases and J by 8 bases; unmatched bases: 12. The CDR3 loop spans 17 amino acids.

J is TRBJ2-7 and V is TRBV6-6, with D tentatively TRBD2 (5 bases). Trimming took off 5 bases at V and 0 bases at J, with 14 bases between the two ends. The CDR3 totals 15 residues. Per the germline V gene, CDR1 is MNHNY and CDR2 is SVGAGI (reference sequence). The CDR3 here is CASSRGGVTSYEQYF. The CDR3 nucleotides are TGTGCCAGCAGTCGCGGAGGAGTCACCTCCTACGAGCAGTACTTC.

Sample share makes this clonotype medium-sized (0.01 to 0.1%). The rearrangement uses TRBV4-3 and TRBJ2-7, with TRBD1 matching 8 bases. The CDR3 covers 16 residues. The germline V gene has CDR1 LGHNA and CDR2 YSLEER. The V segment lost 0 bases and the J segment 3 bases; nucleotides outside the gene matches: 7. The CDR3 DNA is TGCGCCAGCAGCCAAGATATCGAGACAGGGGACTACGAGCAGTACTTC. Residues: CASSQDIETGDYEQYF.

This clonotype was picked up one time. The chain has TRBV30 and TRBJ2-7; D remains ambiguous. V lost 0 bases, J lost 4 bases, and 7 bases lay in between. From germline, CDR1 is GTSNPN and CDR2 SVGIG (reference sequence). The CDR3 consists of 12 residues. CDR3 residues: CAWSVQAYEQYF. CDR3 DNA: TGTGCCTGGAGTGTACAAGCATACGAGCAGTACTTC.

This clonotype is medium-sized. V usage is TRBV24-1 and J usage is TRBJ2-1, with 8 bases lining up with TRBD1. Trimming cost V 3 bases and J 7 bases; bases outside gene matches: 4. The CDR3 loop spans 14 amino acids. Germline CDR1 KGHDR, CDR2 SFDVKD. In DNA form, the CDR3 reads TGTGCCACCAGTGATCCTGACAGGGGAAATGAGCAGTTCTTC. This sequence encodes CATSDPDRGNEQFF.

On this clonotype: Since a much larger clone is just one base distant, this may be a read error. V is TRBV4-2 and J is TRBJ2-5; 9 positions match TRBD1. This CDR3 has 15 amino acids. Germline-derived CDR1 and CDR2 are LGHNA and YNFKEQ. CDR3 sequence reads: CAGSQGDRDKETQYF. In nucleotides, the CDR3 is TGTGCCGGCAGCCAAGGGGACAGGGATAAAGAGACCCAGTACTTC.

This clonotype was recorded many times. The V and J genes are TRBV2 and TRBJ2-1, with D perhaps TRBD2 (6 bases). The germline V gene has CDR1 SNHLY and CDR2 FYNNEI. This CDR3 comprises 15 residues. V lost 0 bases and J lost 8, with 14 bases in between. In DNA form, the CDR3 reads TGTGCCAGCAGTGAAGCAACTAGCAGATGGGATGAGCAGTTCTTC. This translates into CASSEATSRWDEQFF. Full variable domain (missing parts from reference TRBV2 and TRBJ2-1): EPEVTQTPSHQVTQMGQEVILRCVPISNHLYFYWYRQILGQKVEFLVSFYNNEISEKSEIFDDQFSVERPDGSNFTLKIRSTKLEDSAMYFCASSEATSRWDEQFFGPGTRLTVL.

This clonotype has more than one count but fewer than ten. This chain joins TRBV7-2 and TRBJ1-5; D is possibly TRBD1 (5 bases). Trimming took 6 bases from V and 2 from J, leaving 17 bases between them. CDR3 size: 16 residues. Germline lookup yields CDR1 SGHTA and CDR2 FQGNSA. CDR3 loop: CASSFRDLGGNQPQHF. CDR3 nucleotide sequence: TGTGCCAGCAGTTTTCGGGACTTAGGGGGCAATCAGCCCCAGCATTTT.

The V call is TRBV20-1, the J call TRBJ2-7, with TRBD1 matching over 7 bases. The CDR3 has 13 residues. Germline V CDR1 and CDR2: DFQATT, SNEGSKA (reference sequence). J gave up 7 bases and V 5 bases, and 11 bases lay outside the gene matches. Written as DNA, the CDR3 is TGCAGTGCTTCGAGACCCCCAGGGGGAGAGCAGTACTTC. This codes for CSASRPPGGEQYF.

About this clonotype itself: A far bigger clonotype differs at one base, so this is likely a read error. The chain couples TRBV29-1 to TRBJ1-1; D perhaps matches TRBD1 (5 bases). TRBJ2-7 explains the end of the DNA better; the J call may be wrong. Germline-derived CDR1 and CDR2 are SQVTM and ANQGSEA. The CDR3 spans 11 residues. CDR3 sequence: CGVLGEGEQYF. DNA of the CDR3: TGCGGCGTTTTAGGGGAAGGCGAGCAGTACTTC.

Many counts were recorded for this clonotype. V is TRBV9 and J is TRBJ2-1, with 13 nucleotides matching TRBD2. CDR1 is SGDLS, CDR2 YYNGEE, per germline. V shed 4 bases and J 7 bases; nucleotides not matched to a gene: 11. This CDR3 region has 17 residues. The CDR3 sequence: CASSLTAGTSGINEQFF. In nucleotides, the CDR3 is TGTGCCAGCAGCCTCACAGCCGGGACTAGCGGGATAAATGAGCAGTTCTTC.

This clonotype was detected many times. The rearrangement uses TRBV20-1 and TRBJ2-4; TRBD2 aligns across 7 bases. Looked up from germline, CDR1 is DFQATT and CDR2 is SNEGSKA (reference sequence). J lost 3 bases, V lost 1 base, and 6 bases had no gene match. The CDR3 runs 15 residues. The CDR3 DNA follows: TGCAGTGCTAGAGTCTCAGGGAGGGACAAAAACATTCAGTACTTC. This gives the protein CSARVSGRDKNIQYF.

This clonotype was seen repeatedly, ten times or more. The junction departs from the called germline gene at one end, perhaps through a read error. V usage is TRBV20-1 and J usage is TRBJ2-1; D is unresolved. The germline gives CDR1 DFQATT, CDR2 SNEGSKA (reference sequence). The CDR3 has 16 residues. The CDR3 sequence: CSARGSRASSYNGQFF. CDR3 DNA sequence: TGCAGTGCTAGAGGGTCTAGAGCGAGTTCCTACAATGGGCAGTTCTTC.

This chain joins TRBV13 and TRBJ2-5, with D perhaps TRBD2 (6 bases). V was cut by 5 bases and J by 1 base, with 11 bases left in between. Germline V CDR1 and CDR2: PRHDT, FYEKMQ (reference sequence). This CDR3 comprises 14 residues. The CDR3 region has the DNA TGTGCCAGCAGCCCCCGGACTACCCAAGAGACCCAGTACTTC. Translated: CASSPRTTQETQYF.